What follows describes a single T cell receptor (beta chain). This entry belongs to a study of blood T cell repertoires in COVID-19. Study summary: PBMCs, B-cell-depleted T cells, or T cells provided the cDNA or gDNA that made up the material.

The CDR3 is 17 residues long. V trimming: 0 bases; J trimming: 3 bases; junction bases outside the gene matches: 7. Per the germline V gene, CDR1 is LNHNV and CDR2 is YYDKDF (reference sequence). This table comes from immunoSEQ multiplex PCR, and its TCRdb copy is limited to in-frame clones, with some not included. Of some 260,000 clones in the sample, about 81% were seen once. The sequence came from a man aged 25-45 years with acute COVID-19. Sample: PBMCs or T cells enriched from blood (not recorded which). J is TRBJ1-3 and V is TRBV15, with 8 bases aligning to TRBD1. CDR3 DNA: TGTGCCACCAGCAGAGACGGTACAGGGGGAGTTGGAAACACCATATATTTT. It yields the protein CATSRDGTGGVGNTIYF.